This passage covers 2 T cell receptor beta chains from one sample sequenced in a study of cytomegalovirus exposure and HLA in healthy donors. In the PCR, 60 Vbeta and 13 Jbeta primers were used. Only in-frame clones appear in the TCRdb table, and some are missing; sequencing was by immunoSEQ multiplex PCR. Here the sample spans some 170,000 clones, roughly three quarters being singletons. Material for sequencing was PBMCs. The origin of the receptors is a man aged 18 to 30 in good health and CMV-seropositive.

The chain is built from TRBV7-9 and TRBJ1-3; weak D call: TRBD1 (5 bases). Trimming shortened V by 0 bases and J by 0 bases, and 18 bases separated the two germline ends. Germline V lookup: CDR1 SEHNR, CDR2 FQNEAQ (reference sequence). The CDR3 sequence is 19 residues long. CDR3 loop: CASSLAPQSRTPSGNTIYF. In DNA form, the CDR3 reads TGTGCCAGCAGCTTAGCACCCCAAAGCAGGACACCCTCTGGAAACACCATATATTTT.

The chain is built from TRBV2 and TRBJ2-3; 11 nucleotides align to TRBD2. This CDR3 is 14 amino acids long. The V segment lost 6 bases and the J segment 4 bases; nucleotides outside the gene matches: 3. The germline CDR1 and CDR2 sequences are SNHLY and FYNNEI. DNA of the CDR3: TGTGCCAGCAGCCTAGCGGGAGGATCAGATACGCAGTATTTT. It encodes CASSLAGGSDTQYF.